Presented here are 4 T cell receptor beta chains from one specimen sequenced in a study of metastatic and nonmetastatic thyroid tumors. The entire patient cohort was treatment-naive prior to thyroid surgery. TCRdb re-clonotyped the PCR reads via MiXCR. The sample has several thousand clones, 15% to 20% seen once; the top ten hold 8.5% to 14%. Sequencing input: tumor tissue. These receptors came from a male donor with papillary thyroid cancer or a benign thyroid nodule (not recorded which). Some clones in this sample may be carry-over from other donors' samples.

The sample holds many counts of this clone. CDR3 sequence (DNA): TGTGCCAGCAGCTTGAACCTGGGTTCGGATACGCAGTATTTT. Its protein is CASSLNLGSDTQYF. The chain recombines TRBV5-4 with TRBJ2-3; D uncertain. V was cut by 1 base and J by 6 bases, with 12 bases left in between. The CDR3 has 14 residues. Germline loops: CDR1 SGHNT, CDR2 YYREEE (reference sequence).

The chain is built from TRBV5-6 and TRBJ1-1; 11 bases fit TRBD1. Germline V gives CDR1 SGHDT, CDR2 YYEEEE. The CDR3 is made up of 13 amino acids. The ends lost 2 bases at V and 8 bases at J; junction bases unmatched: 2. The CDR3 protein is CASSFGQGAEAFF. Here the CDR3 DNA reads TGTGCCAGCAGCTTTGGACAGGGGGCCGAAGCTTTCTTT.

Notes on this clone: The junction departs from germline at one end; a sequencing error may be responsible. V and J are TRBV7-6 and TRBJ2-3; D is unclear. The CDR3 is 15 amino acids. Looked up from germline, CDR1 is SGHVS and CDR2 is FNYEAQ. CDR3 bases: TGTGCCAGCAGCTTAGCGGGATCCAGCACTGATACGCAGTATTTT. Amino acids: CASSLAGSSTDTQYF.

This chain's CDR3 is CASSSDLADNEQFF. The CDR3 DNA follows: TGTGCCAGCAGCTCGGACTTAGCGGACAATGAGCAGTTCTTC. V usage is TRBV7-3 and J usage is TRBJ2-1; D possibly corresponds to TRBD2 (6 bases). The germline V gene has CDR1 SGHTA and CDR2 FQGTGA. Trimming left V 4 bases short and J 5 bases short, with 12 bases between. The CDR3 has 14 residues.